The 27 T cell receptor beta chains below come from one sample, sequenced in a study of graft-versus-host responses after intestinal transplantation. Some clones are missing from TCRdb's copy, which holds only in-frame ones; the method was immunoSEQ multiplex PCR. The table includes roughly 600 clones, about 75% detected once. Graft-derived tissue was subjected to processing to liberate intraepithelial and lamina propria lymphocytes. Sequences were derived from ileum tissue, sampled around 270 days after intestinal transplant. The receptor set was obtained from a human patient who received an intestinal transplant, so some T cells may come from the graft donor.

The chain has TRBV9 and TRBJ2-2, with 13 bases lining up with TRBD2. The CDR3 has 16 residues. V was clipped by 4 bases and J by 7 bases; unmatched bases: 7. Germline loops: CDR1 SGDLS, CDR2 YYNGEE. CDR3 sequence: CASSLGLAGAVGELFF. CDR3 nucleotide sequence: TGTGCCAGCAGCCTTGGACTAGCGGGAGCTGTCGGGGAGCTGTTTTTT.

The chain uses TRBV6-6 and TRBJ1-1, with D uncertain. From germline, CDR1 is MNHNY and CDR2 SVGAGI (reference sequence). V was pared by 2 bases and J by 7 bases, with 11 bases between. There are 13 residues in the CDR3. For the CDR3, the DNA is TGTGCCAGCAGTTACACGGAAGAGAGTGAAGCTTTCTTT. As protein: CASSYTEESEAFF.

This sequence joins TRBV10-3 and TRBJ2-1; D unresolved. This CDR3 contains 13 residues. Germline V gene sequence: CDR1 ENHRY, CDR2 SYGVKD. The V end was cut by 4 bases, the J end by 5 bases, with 9 bases between. CDR3 sequence reads: CAISGADHNEQFF. DNA of the CDR3: TGTGCCATCAGTGGGGCCGATCACAATGAGCAGTTCTTC.

This clone was seen just once. The chain has TRBV27 and TRBJ2-1; D call uncertain. Per germline, CDR1 MNHEY and CDR2 SMNVEV (reference sequence). The CDR3 has 15 residues. Trimming cost V 2 bases and J 4 bases, with 12 bases left between them. The CDR3: CASSLQAPAYNEQFF. The CDR3 bases are TGTGCCAGCAGTTTACAAGCGCCAGCATACAATGAGCAGTTCTTC.

The chain combines TRBV28 with TRBJ2-7; D may match TRBD1 or TRBD2 (5 bases each). Germline CDR1 and CDR2: MDHEN and SYDVKM. This CDR3 contains 12 residues. V was clipped by 6 bases and J by 10 bases, with 16 bases between them. In nucleotides, the CDR3 is TGTGCCAGCAGCCCCGGGACCCTTCCCCAGTACTTC. Translated: CASSPGTLPQYF.

The chain links TRBV5-1 to TRBJ2-5; 13 bases fit TRBD2. Per the germline V gene, CDR1 is SGHRS and CDR2 is YFSETQ. The junction had 4 bases not matched to a gene; V was cut back by 0 bases and J by 5 bases. The CDR3 totals 16 residues. CDR3 coding DNA: TGCGCCAGCAGCTTGGGGACTAGCGGGAGTCACGAGACCCAGTACTTC. Amino acids: CASSLGTSGSHETQYF.

About this clone: Other DNA sequences of this sample code for an identical CDR3. The J gene is TRBJ2-7, the V gene TRBV2; possibly TRBD1 for D (6 bases). This CDR3 spans 11 amino acids. Trimming left V 6 bases short and J 3 bases short, with 6 bases between. CDR1 SNHLY and CDR2 FYNNEI come from the germline V gene. CDR3 bases: TGTGCCAGCAGGGGACACTACGAGCAGTACTTC. This encodes CASRGHYEQYF.

The rearrangement links TRBV10-3 to TRBJ2-3; D possibly uses TRBD1 or TRBD2 (5 bases each). The germline gives CDR1 ENHRY, CDR2 SYGVKD. V dropped 8 bases and J dropped 2 bases, with 14 bases sitting between them. The CDR3 has 14 residues. CDR3 loop: CAIWGSRDTDTQYF. The DNA for the CDR3 is TGTGCCATCTGGGGGTCCAGGGACACAGATACGCAGTATTTT.

The chain carries TRBV19 and TRBJ1-2, with TRBD1 identical over 9 bases. V shed 3 bases and J 2 bases; nucleotides not matched to a gene: 7. CDR1 is LNHDA, CDR2 SQIVND, per germline (reference sequence). CDR3 length: 16 residues. The CDR3 loop reads CASSIPGQGRNYGYTF. In DNA, the CDR3 is TGTGCCAGTAGTATCCCCGGACAGGGGAGAAACTATGGCTACACCTTC.

This clone was seen once. The chain joins TRBV6-6 to TRBJ2-1; D is ambiguous. Trimming took off 7 bases at V and 10 bases at J, with 23 bases between the two ends. Germline assignment: CDR1 MNHNY and CDR2 SVGAGI (reference sequence). The CDR3 is made up of 15 amino acids. CDR3 residues: CASTWAIHPPEEQFF. CDR3 coding DNA: TGTGCCAGCACCTGGGCCATTCATCCCCCAGAAGAGCAGTTCTTC.

The chain uses TRBV11-2 and TRBJ1-3; TRBD1 agrees at 8 bases. The CDR3 totals 16 residues. The junction had 10 bases not matched to a gene; V was cut back by 5 bases and J by 4 bases. Germline CDR1 reads SGHAT; CDR2 reads FQNNGV. The CDR3 nucleotides are TGTGCCAGCAGCCCGTACGGGACAGGTTGGGGAAACACCATATATTTT. This encodes CASSPYGTGWGNTIYF.

The J gene is TRBJ1-1, the V gene TRBV28; D unresolved. Germline values: CDR1 MDHEN, CDR2 SYDVKM. Trimming left V 2 bases short and J 1 base short, with 8 bases between. The CDR3 loop spans 14 amino acids. The DNA of the CDR3 is TGTGCCAGCAGTTTAGACGGCCAGAACACTGAAGCTTTCTTT. Protein: CASSLDGQNTEAFF.

The gene calls are TRBV1 and TRBJ2-7. TRBV1 is designated a pseudogene. The CDR3 runs 14 residues. Here the CDR3 DNA reads TGCACCAGCACCACCGGGACCTCCCATTACGAGCAGTACTTC. It is translated as CTSTTGTSHYEQYF.

The chain employs TRBV7-8 and TRBJ2-3; the D is unclear. Trimming shortened V by 1 base and J by 0 bases, and 11 bases separated the two germline ends. Germline V CDR1 and CDR2: SGHVS, FQNEAQ. This CDR3 spans 16 amino acids. CDR3 amino acids: CASSLVRSQSTDTQYF. CDR3 nucleotides: TGTGCCAGCAGCTTAGTACGTAGTCAGAGCACAGATACGCAGTATTTT.

This clone has a handful of counts. The chain recombines TRBV19 with TRBJ1-2, with a weak D call TRBD1 (5 bases). This CDR3 has 14 amino acids. V was shortened by 5 bases and J by 4 bases, with 14 bases between the two germline ends. The germline V gene encodes CDR1 LNHDA and CDR2 SQIVND (reference sequence). Here the CDR3 reads CASSLGTLGYGYTF. Here the CDR3 DNA reads TGTGCCAGTAGTCTAGGGACTTTAGGCTATGGCTACACCTTC.

The gene calls are TRBV13 and TRBJ1-4; TRBD1 matches at 9 bases. CDR1 is PRHDT and CDR2 is FYEKMQ in the germline V gene (reference sequence). V was clipped by 5 bases and J by 7 bases; unmatched bases: 5. The CDR3 runs 14 residues. CDR3 in amino acids: CASSRDRGIEKLFF. In nucleotides, the CDR3 is TGTGCCAGCAGCCGTGACAGGGGGATTGAAAAACTGTTTTTT.

The chain recombines TRBV6-1 with TRBJ1-5; 7 bases fit TRBD1. Trimming at V came to 4 bases and at J to 4 bases, leaving 7 bases not matched to a gene. The CDR3 is made up of 15 amino acids. The germline V gene has CDR1 MNHNS and CDR2 SASEGT. CDR3 DNA: TGTGCCAGCAGTGCCCTGACAGGGTCAAATCAGCCCCAGCATTTT. Translation: CASSALTGSNQPQHF.

The chain couples TRBV4-1 to TRBJ2-2; 8 bases map to TRBD2. Germline assignment: CDR1 MGHRA and CDR2 YSYEKL. CDR3 length: 16 residues. Trimming at V came to 2 bases and at J to 6 bases, leaving 8 bases not matched to a gene. The CDR3 bases are TGCGCCAGCAGCCAATTGAGCGGGAGATGGGCCGGGGAGCTGTTTTTT. This codes for CASSQLSGRWAGELFF.

The J gene is TRBJ1-2, the V gene TRBV7-9, with D possibly matching TRBD1 (6 bases). V was cut by 0 bases and J by 4 bases, with 6 bases left in between. Germline V gene sequence: CDR1 SEHNR, CDR2 FQNEAQ (reference sequence). This CDR3 contains 13 residues. CDR3 amino acids: CASSLAGGYGYTF. In nucleotides, the CDR3 is TGTGCCAGCAGCTTAGCAGGGGGCTATGGCTACACCTTC.

This chain uses TRBV2 with TRBJ2-4; TRBD2 matches 8 bases. V shed 4 bases and J 9 bases; nucleotides not matched to a gene: 2. Germline V gives CDR1 SNHLY, CDR2 FYNNEI. The CDR3 covers 12 residues. The CDR3 bases are TGTGCCAGCAGTGGAACTAGCGGCATTCAGTACTTC. Protein sequence: CASSGTSGIQYF.

Only a few counts were recorded for this clone. The chain recombines TRBV19 with TRBJ1-1; D gene unclear. V was clipped by 3 bases and J by 4 bases, with 12 bases between them. Germline lookup yields CDR1 LNHDA and CDR2 SQIVND (reference sequence). This CDR3 is built from 14 residues. CDR3 sequence (DNA): TGTGCCAGTAGTATCCGCTGGTTAGGCACTGAAGCTTTCTTT. This gives the protein CASSIRWLGTEAFF.

The gene calls are TRBV2 and TRBJ1-3; D call uncertain. The CDR3 covers 14 residues. Germline CDR1 is SNHLY and CDR2 is FYNNEI. The V end lost 10 bases, the J end lost 0 bases, and 13 bases lay between the germline ends. CDR3 loop: CATVRSDSGNTIYF. CDR3 in DNA: TGTGCCACCGTAAGGTCCGACTCTGGAAACACCATATATTTT.

The CDR3 nucleotides read TGTGCCAGCAGTGAATGGTTGGGGACAGATTTTAACTATGGCTACACCTTC. It specifies CASSEWLGTDFNYGYTF. The chain joins TRBV6-1 to TRBJ1-2; TRBD1 agrees at 7 bases. V lost 2 bases to trimming and J lost 1 base; unmatched junction nucleotides: 10. CDR1 is MNHNS, CDR2 SASEGT, per germline. The CDR3 consists of 17 residues.

This clone came up a few times. The chain links TRBV7-9 to TRBJ2-7, with D hard to call. The V gene lost 5 bases and the J gene lost 7 bases, with 30 bases spanning the gap. The CDR3 is made up of 18 amino acids. CDR1 is SEHNR and CDR2 is FQNEAQ in the germline V gene (reference sequence). Here the CDR3 DNA reads TGTGCCAGCAGCCGAAATAACGGAGCAGGAGTGGGCTCCGGGGAGCAGTACTTC. Its translation: CASSRNNGAGVGSGEQYF.

The chain combines TRBV6-1 with TRBJ2-5, with a possible D match to TRBD1 (6 bases). With 0 bases removed from V and 3 bases from J, the gap between germline ends came to 11 bases. The CDR3 spans 15 residues. Germline-derived CDR1 and CDR2 are MNHNS and SASEGT. Written as DNA, the CDR3 is TGTGCCAGCAGTGAAGCGGCAGGGGTTGAAGAGACCCAGTACTTC. Residues: CASSEAAGVEETQYF.

The V gene is TRBV6-4, the J gene TRBJ2-3; possible D gene TRBD2, 6 bases. CDR1 MRHNA and CDR2 SNTAGT come from the germline V gene. V dropped 0 bases and J dropped 2 bases, with 12 bases sitting between them. CDR3 length equals 16 residues. CDR3 bases: TGTGCCAGCAGTGACTCGGAGCGCGGGGCCACAGATACGCAGTATTTT. Translating it yields CASSDSERGATDTQYF.

The chain joins TRBV2 to TRBJ2-7, with 14 bases identical to TRBD2. The trim removed 7 bases at V and 3 bases at J, leaving 8 bases unmatched. The length of the CDR3 is 16 residues. Germline loops: CDR1 SNHLY, CDR2 FYNNEI. CDR3 in amino acids: CASKGLAGERHYEQYF. CDR3 sequence (DNA): TGTGCCAGCAAGGGACTAGCGGGAGAAAGGCACTACGAGCAGTACTTC.